This T cell receptor beta chain originates from a study of control samples from healthy donors and cancer patients. With 0 bases removed from V and 0 bases from J, the gap between germline ends came to 14 bases. Germline V gene lookup returns CDR1 KGHSH and CDR2 LQKENI. This CDR3 has 17 amino acids. The table came from immunoSEQ multiplex PCR; TCRdb's copy has only in-frame clones and leaves some out. This table holds roughly 70,000 clones, about 95% found once. The sequence derives from a woman in her 30s in good health. V and J are TRBV18 and TRBJ1-2; D possibly corresponds to TRBD1 (6 bases). Sequences were obtained from blood. The CDR3 spells CASSPPTGLQTNYGYTF. CDR3 in DNA: TGTGCCAGCTCACCACCGACAGGATTACAGACTAACTATGGCTACACCTTC.